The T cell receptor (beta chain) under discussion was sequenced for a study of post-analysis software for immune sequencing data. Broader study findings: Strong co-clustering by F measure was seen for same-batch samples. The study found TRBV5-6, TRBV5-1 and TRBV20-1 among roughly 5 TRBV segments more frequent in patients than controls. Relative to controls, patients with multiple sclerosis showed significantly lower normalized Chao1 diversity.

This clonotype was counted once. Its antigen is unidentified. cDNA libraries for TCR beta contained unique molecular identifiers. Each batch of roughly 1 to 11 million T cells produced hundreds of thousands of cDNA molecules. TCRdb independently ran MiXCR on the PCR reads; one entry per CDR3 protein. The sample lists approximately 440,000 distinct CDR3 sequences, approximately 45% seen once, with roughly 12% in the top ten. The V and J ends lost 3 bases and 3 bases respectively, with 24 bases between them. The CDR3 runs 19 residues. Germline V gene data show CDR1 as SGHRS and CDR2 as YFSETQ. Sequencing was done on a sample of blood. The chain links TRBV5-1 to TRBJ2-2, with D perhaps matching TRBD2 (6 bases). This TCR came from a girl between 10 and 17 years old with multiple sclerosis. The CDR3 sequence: CASSYPAQGRTGDTGELFF. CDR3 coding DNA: TGCGCCAGCAGCTACCCGGCTCAAGGACGAACGGGGGACACCGGGGAGCTGTTTTTT. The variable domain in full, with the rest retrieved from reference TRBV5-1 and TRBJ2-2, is KAGVTQTPRYLIKTRGQQVTLSCSPISGHRSVSWYQQTPGQGLQFLFEYFSETQRNKGNFPGRFSGRQFSNSRSEMNVSTLELGDSALYLCASSYPAQGRTGDTGELFFGEGSRLTVL.